The 32 T cell receptor beta chains in this list originate from one sample, sequenced in a study of blood T cell repertoires in COVID-19 (dated by TCRdb to 2020 to 2022). Preparation of the library involved the immunoSEQ multiplex PCR assay. The immuneACCESS repertoire file appears here via TCRdb, limited to in-frame rearrangements. These files lack a portion of the clones; in checked studies, under half of the deficit traces to unresolved V genes, and the cause of the others is not known. This sample gives 230,000 or so clones in total; 75% to 90% of them show up just once. The top ten hold 3% to 4.5% of the sample. The sample comprised PBMCs or T cells enriched from blood (not recorded which). These receptors all come from a woman in her 40s with acute COVID-19.

CDR3 amino acids: CASSLTGVYEQYF. The CDR3 DNA sequence: TGTGCCAGCAGCCTGACAGGGGTCTACGAGCAGTACTTC. V gene TRBV5-4 combines with J gene TRBJ2-7; 8 bases line up with TRBD1. This CDR3 has 13 amino acids. Germline V CDR1 and CDR2: SGHNT, YYREEE (reference sequence). The V and J ends lost 4 bases and 3 bases, in that order; junction bases with no gene match: 3.

This chain uses TRBV6-5 with TRBJ2-7; 7 nucleotides match TRBD1. This CDR3 is built from 15 residues. The trim removed 6 bases at V and 7 bases at J, leaving 15 bases unmatched. Per the germline V gene, CDR1 is MNHEY and CDR2 is SVGAGI. CDR3 loop: CASSLITTGTGEQYF. CDR3 sequence (DNA): TGTGCCAGCAGCCTCATTACGACAGGGACGGGGGAGCAGTACTTC.

This chain uses TRBV9 with TRBJ1-1; the match to TRBD1 covers 10 bases. The CDR3 runs to 15 residues. CDR1 and CDR2 (germline): SGDLS, YYNGEE. The junction had 5 bases not matched to a gene; V was cut back by 0 bases and J by 6 bases. The CDR3 spells CASSVVGQGTSEAFF. CDR3 DNA: TGTGCCAGCAGCGTAGTGGGACAGGGGACGTCTGAAGCTTTCTTT.

CDR3 bases: TGTGCCAGCAGCCCCCTCCGGGACAGGGGCTCTGGGGCCAACGTCCTGACTTTC. It encodes CASSPLRDRGSGANVLTF. The chain combines TRBV27 with TRBJ2-6, with 10 bases identical to TRBD1. Germline trimming cut 6 bases from V and 0 bases from J; bases unmatched to any gene: 8. The CDR3 loop spans 18 amino acids. Per the germline V gene, CDR1 is MNHEY and CDR2 is SMNVEV (reference sequence).

On this clone itself: This specimen includes other DNA sequences encoding the same CDR3. The chain combines TRBV9 with TRBJ1-3; a weak D match, TRBD1 (6 bases). CDR1 SGDLS and CDR2 YYNGEE come from the germline V gene. This CDR3 has 14 residues. V was shortened by 3 bases and J by 1 base, with 8 bases between the two germline ends. CDR3 nucleotide sequence: TGTGCCAGCAGCGCAGGGGATTCTGGAAACACCATATATTTT. It specifies CASSAGDSGNTIYF.

The chain joins TRBV25-1 to TRBJ2-2; a possible D gene is TRBD2 (5 bases). V gave up 10 bases and J gave up 0 bases, with 12 bases separating them. CDR3 size: 14 residues. In germline, CDR1 is MGHDK, CDR2 SYGVNS. Here the CDR3 DNA reads TGTGCCACCTCCGGGCGGGCGAACACCGGGGAGCTGTTTTTT. This gives the protein CATSGRANTGELFF.

This clone was seen only once. The chain recombines TRBV6-5 with TRBJ1-4; a weak D match, TRBD1 (6 bases). Per germline, CDR1 MNHEY and CDR2 SVGAGI. The CDR3 spans 14 residues. Between the trimmed V and J ends, which lost 10 bases and 5 bases, there was a span of 17 bases. The CDR3 bases are TGTGCCACCATGGGGGCAGGGAGAAATGAAAAACTGTTTTTT. Translated, it gives CATMGAGRNEKLFF.

The CDR3 region is CASSPLRDRGRTDTQYF. The CDR3 bases are TGTGCCAGCAGCCCCCTTAGGGACAGGGGACGCACAGATACGCAGTATTTT. The V call is TRBV13, the J call TRBJ2-3; 10 bases map to TRBD1. The germline V gene has CDR1 PRHDT and CDR2 FYEKMQ (reference sequence). This CDR3 region has 17 residues. With 5 bases clipped from V and 1 base from J, the junction kept 9 bases outside the gene matches.

The chain recombines TRBV5-5 with TRBJ2-1; maybe TRBD2 (6 bases). The germline V gene encodes CDR1 SGHKS and CDR2 YYEKEE (reference sequence). Trimming pared 1 base from V and 9 bases from J, leaving 17 bases between. There are 15 residues in the CDR3. In nucleotides, the CDR3 is TGTGCCAGCAGCTTGCTTTCCCAGGGAGGAGGTGAGCAGTTCTTC. This sequence encodes CASSLLSQGGGEQFF.

The chain carries TRBV5-1 and TRBJ1-2, with TRBD1 matching over 10 bases. After removal of 0 bases from V and 6 bases from J, the junction contained 8 bases not matched to a gene. Germline CDR1 and CDR2: SGHRS and YFSETQ. The CDR3 has 16 amino acids. CDR3 sequence: CASSLGSTGGADGYTF. The DNA of the CDR3 is TGCGCCAGCAGCTTGGGGTCGACAGGGGGCGCAGATGGCTACACCTTC.

The chain combines TRBV30 with TRBJ2-2; D gene unclear. Germline CDR1 and CDR2: GTSNPN and SVGIG (reference sequence). This CDR3 spans 12 amino acids. The germline V and J ends were trimmed by 2 bases and 2 bases, with 3 bases remaining between them. CDR3 bases: TGTGCCTGGAGTCATAACACCGGGGAGCTGTTTTTT. This codes for CAWSHNTGELFF.

The rearrangement joins TRBV5-4 to TRBJ2-5; D unclear. This CDR3 contains 12 residues. The V end lost 2 bases, the J end lost 4 bases, and 6 bases lay between the germline ends. Looked up from germline, CDR1 is SGHNT and CDR2 is YYREEE (reference sequence). The DNA of the CDR3 is TGTGCCAGCAGCTTCGGTGGAGAGACCCAGTACTTC. This sequence encodes CASSFGGETQYF.

This clone came up once. The chain is built from TRBV6-6 and TRBJ2-1, with 7 bases fitting TRBD1. J was trimmed by 7 bases and V by 5 bases; bases with no gene match: 17. The CDR3 is made up of 17 amino acids. Germline values: CDR1 MNHNY, CDR2 SVGAGI (reference sequence). The CDR3 sequence is CASSRHGRGDSLNEQFF. CDR3 bases: TGTGCCAGCAGTCGACACGGGCGTGGGGACAGTCTGAATGAGCAGTTCTTC.

The gene calls are TRBV4-1 and TRBJ2-7; a possible D gene is TRBD2 (5 bases). V lost 0 bases to trimming and J lost 1 base, with 7 bases between them. CDR1 and CDR2 (germline): MGHRA, YSYEKL. The CDR3 has 14 amino acids. The CDR3 region is CASSQERDSYEQYV. The CDR3 DNA reads as TGCGCCAGCAGCCAAGAACGGGATTCCTACGAGCAGTACGTC.

The chain couples TRBV19 to TRBJ1-1; TRBD1 is a possible D gene (5 bases). The V end lost 7 bases, the J end lost 8 bases, and 20 bases lay between the germline ends. Germline CDR1 and CDR2: LNHDA and SQIVND (reference sequence). The CDR3 consists of 14 residues. The CDR3 nucleotides read TGTGCCAGTACCCAACCTGGAGTACAGGAGGAAGCTTTCTTT. Translated, it gives CASTQPGVQEEAFF. Combining the CDR3 with reference TRBV19 and TRBJ1-1 gives the whole variable domain DGGITQSPKYLFRKEGQNVTLSCEQNLNHDAMYWYRQDPGQGLRLIYYSQIVNDFQKGDIAEGYSVSREKKESFPLTVTSAQKNPTAFYLCASTQPGVQEEAFFGQGTRLTVV.

A single count supports this clone. DNA of the CDR3: TGCGCCAGCAGCCAAATTGGACAGGGGAGTAGAGACACCATATATTTT. Translating it yields CASSQIGQGSRDTIYF. This chain connects TRBV4-1 to TRBJ1-3, with 9 positions matching TRBD1. J gave up 8 bases and V 2 bases, and 10 bases lay outside the gene matches. CDR3 size: 16 residues. Germline V gives CDR1 MGHRA, CDR2 YSYEKL.

The V gene is TRBV13, the J gene TRBJ2-7, with a weak D call TRBD2 (6 bases). Trimming left V 2 bases short and J 6 bases short, with 8 bases between. Germline V gene data show CDR1 as PRHDT and CDR2 as FYEKMQ (reference sequence). CDR3 length: 12 amino acids. CDR3 DNA: TGTGCCAGCAGCTTACACGGGAGCGAGCAGTACTTC. Its protein is CASSLHGSEQYF.

The chain joins TRBV10-1 to TRBJ1-5; unclear D gene. CDR3 size: 13 residues. V was clipped by 6 bases and J by 4 bases, with 10 bases between them. In germline, CDR1 is WNHNN, CDR2 SYGVQD (reference sequence). CDR3 in amino acids: CASRLLENQPQHF. As DNA, the CDR3 is TGCGCCAGCAGGCTCCTCGAGAATCAGCCCCAGCATTTT.

The V call is TRBV6-5, the J call TRBJ2-5, with D possibly being TRBD1 (5 bases). Trimming stripped 6 bases from V and 4 bases from J, with 12 bases between. Germline lookup yields CDR1 MNHEY and CDR2 SVGAGI. The CDR3 runs to 13 residues. For the CDR3, the DNA is TGTGCCAGCAGCCACAGGCGTGGAGAGACCCAGTACTTC. Protein sequence: CASSHRRGETQYF.

The CDR3 DNA follows: TGTGCCAGCTCACCGGGAACAGGGAACGAGCAGTACGTC. Encoded protein: CASSPGTGNEQYV. The rearrangement uses TRBV18 and TRBJ2-7; weak D call: TRBD1 (6 bases). The CDR3 is made up of 13 amino acids. Germline V gene lookup returns CDR1 KGHSH and CDR2 LQKENI. V gave up 3 bases and J gave up 5 bases, with 11 bases separating them.

The J gene is TRBJ1-1, the V gene TRBV19, with D possibly TRBD1 on 6 matching bases. Germline V gives CDR1 LNHDA, CDR2 SQIVND (reference sequence). The CDR3 covers 14 residues. V was shortened by 7 bases and J by 3 bases, with 15 bases between the two germline ends. The CDR3 nucleotides read TGTGCCAGTATTCGGGGACAATTGGACACTGAAGCTTTCTTT. It translates to CASIRGQLDTEAFF.

The V and J genes are TRBV9 and TRBJ1-1, with 8 bases lining up with TRBD1. Germline V gives CDR1 SGDLS, CDR2 YYNGEE. This CDR3 spans 15 amino acids. Losses at the gene ends were 4 bases for V and 2 bases for J; bases not matched to a gene: 7. CDR3 DNA: TGTGCCAGCAGCCCGTGGACAGGGAGTAACACTGAAGCTTTCTTT. As protein: CASSPWTGSNTEAFF. Together with reference TRBV9 and TRBJ1-1, the CDR3 gives the full variable domain: DSGVTQTPKHLITATGQRVTLRCSPRSGDLSVYWYQQSLDQGLQFLIQYYNGEERAKGNILERFSAQQFPDLHSELNLSSLELGDSALYFCASSPWTGSNTEAFFGQGTRLTVV.

This clone was counted between two and nine times. V and J are TRBV7-9 and TRBJ1-6; D ambiguous. The germline CDR1 and CDR2 sequences are SEHNR and FQNEAQ (reference sequence). Trimming stripped 4 bases from V and 7 bases from J, with 11 bases between. There are 14 residues in the CDR3. The DNA for the CDR3 is TGTGCCAGCAGCTCCGAGCGGCAGAATTCACCCCTCCACTTT. Its translation is CASSSERQNSPLHF. The entire variable domain, with the rest obtained from reference TRBV7-9 and TRBJ1-6, is as follows: DTGVSQNPRHKITKRGQNVTFRCDPISEHNRLYWYRQTLGQGPEFLTYFQNEAQLEKSRLLSDRFSAERPKGSFSTLEIQRTEQGDSAMYLCASSSERQNSPLHFGNGTRLTVT.

The chain employs TRBV2 and TRBJ1-1; D is unclear. Germline CDR1 SNHLY, CDR2 FYNNEI. This CDR3 region has 12 residues. V lost 3 bases and J 6 bases, leaving 8 bases between the germline ends. The CDR3 nucleotides are TGTGCCAGCAGTGACACAGTCCCTGAAGCTTTCTTT. This codes for CASSDTVPEAFF.

This clone was detected a few times. This sequence joins TRBV7-2 and TRBJ1-2; D remains ambiguous. V was shortened by 5 bases and J by 5 bases, with 12 bases between the two germline ends. Per germline, CDR1 SGHTA and CDR2 FQGNSA. This CDR3 comprises 13 residues. The CDR3 here is CASSPRGGYGYTF. The DNA for the CDR3 is TGTGCCAGCAGCCCCCGGGGAGGTTATGGCTACACCTTC.

V usage is TRBV19 and J usage is TRBJ2-2; 10 bases are shared with TRBD1. This CDR3 region has 14 residues. Germline V lookup: CDR1 LNHDA, CDR2 SQIVND (reference sequence). Trimming removed 6 bases from V and 7 bases from J; junction bases left unmatched: 5. CDR3 DNA sequence: TGTGCCAGTAGGACCCGGGACAGGGGCGGGGAGCTGTTTTTT. This encodes CASRTRDRGGELFF.

This sequence joins TRBV7-2 and TRBJ2-2; 11 nucleotides agree with TRBD2. From germline, CDR1 is SGHTA and CDR2 FQGNSA. Trimming took 1 base from V and 3 from J; bases not matched to a gene: 1. The CDR3 covers 16 residues. The CDR3 region has the DNA TGTGCCAGCAGCTTAGTAGCGGGGGGGTACACCGGGGAGCTGTTTTTT. It codes for CASSLVAGGYTGELFF.

The chain carries TRBV29-1 and TRBJ1-1; D is unresolved. With 4 bases removed from V and 5 bases from J, the gap between germline ends came to 14 bases. There are 13 residues in the CDR3. Per the germline V gene, CDR1 is SQVTM and CDR2 is ANQGSEA. For the CDR3, the DNA is TGCAGCGTTGTGCCGGAGGGAAAAACTGAAGCTTTCTTT. It specifies CSVVPEGKTEAFF.

V gene TRBV11-2 combines with J gene TRBJ1-6, with TRBD1 matching over 7 bases. After removal of 4 bases from V and 0 bases from J, the junction contained 3 bases not matched to a gene. CDR1 and CDR2 (germline): SGHAT, FQNNGV. The CDR3 loop spans 16 amino acids. CDR3 residues: CASSSDRSSYNSPLHF. CDR3 DNA: TGTGCCAGCAGCTCGGACAGGAGCTCCTATAATTCACCCCTCCACTTT.

J is TRBJ1-1 and V is TRBV12-3 or TRBV12-4; no clear D. The CDR3 consists of 13 residues. V shed 7 bases and J shed 1 base, with 10 bases lying between them. The CDR3 spells CASIWEENTEAFF. CDR3 coding DNA: TGTGCCAGCATCTGGGAGGAGAACACTGAAGCTTTCTTT.

The chain has TRBV5-1 and TRBJ1-1; TRBD1 might be the D (6 bases). The germline V gene encodes CDR1 SGHRS and CDR2 YFSETQ. The CDR3 loop spans 14 amino acids. Trimming pared 0 bases from V and 6 bases from J, leaving 12 bases between. Here the CDR3 DNA reads TGCGCCAGCAGCTTGGCACAGGGTGTAGCTGAAGCTTTCTTT. Its protein product is CASSLAQGVAEAFF.

The chain joins TRBV15 to TRBJ1-1, with D maybe TRBD1 (5 bases). Per germline, CDR1 LNHNV and CDR2 YYDKDF (reference sequence). CDR3 size: 15 residues. Trimming took 0 bases from V and 4 from J, leaving 12 bases between them. CDR3 nucleotides: TGTGCCACCAGCAGAGATTCCGCCAGGGCCACTGAAGCTTTCTTT. As protein: CATSRDSARATEAFF.